Below are 5 T cell receptor beta chains sequenced from a single sample in a study of blood T cell repertoires in COVID-19. Profiling relied on immunoSEQ multiplex PCR, and the TCRdb table lists in-frame clones only, not all of them. The sample lists 200,000 to 250,000 clones; roughly 80% were seen once. Sequencing input: peripheral blood. These TCRs come from an elderly man with acute or convalescent COVID-19.

J is TRBJ1-1 and V is TRBV11-2; D is possibly TRBD1 (5 bases). Trimming took off 2 bases at V and 5 bases at J, with 9 bases between the two ends. The CDR3 covers 13 residues. CDR1 and CDR2 from the germline V gene are SGHAT and FQNNGV. The CDR3: CASSLSAGTEAFF. CDR3 DNA sequence: TGTGCCAGCAGCTTATCCGCAGGGACTGAAGCTTTCTTT. Looking up the rest from reference TRBV11-2 and TRBJ1-1 gives the full variable domain: EAGVAQSPRYKIIEKRQSVAFWCNPISGHATLYWYQQILGQGPKLLIQFQNNGVVDDSQLPKDRFSAERLKGVDSTLKIQPAKLEDSAVYLCASSLSAGTEAFFGQGTRLTVV.

Only one count was recorded for this clone. The chain is built from TRBV3-1 (or the pseudogene TRBV3-2) and TRBJ1-1, with TRBD1 matching 9 bases. CDR1 is LGHDT and CDR2 is YNNKEL in the germline V gene (reference sequence). V lost 4 bases, J lost 5 bases, and 11 bases stayed unmatched. This CDR3 has 16 residues. The CDR3 is CASSLPFYRGPTEAFF. In DNA, the CDR3 is TGTGCCAGCAGCCTTCCTTTTTACAGGGGGCCGACTGAAGCTTTCTTT.

V usage is TRBV11-2 and J usage is TRBJ2-1, with D tentatively TRBD2 (6 bases). With 2 bases removed from V and 5 bases from J, the gap between germline ends came to 16 bases. Germline CDR1 is SGHAT and CDR2 is FQNNGV. CDR3 length: 16 amino acids. CDR3 region: CASSLRVRESNNEQFF. CDR3 bases: TGTGCCAGCAGCTTAAGAGTACGGGAGTCCAACAATGAGCAGTTCTTC.

This chain uses TRBV5-4 with TRBJ2-7, with TRBD1 matching 11 bases. Germline CDR1 SGHNT, CDR2 YYREEE (reference sequence). With 3 bases clipped from V and 2 bases from J, the junction kept 4 bases outside the gene matches. The CDR3 is made up of 15 amino acids. The CDR3 nucleotides read TGTGCCAGCAGCTGGGACAGGGGGTCCCCCTACGAGCAGTACTTC. The encoded protein is CASSWDRGSPYEQYF.

The chain is built from TRBV7-8 and TRBJ1-5, with 7 bases matching TRBD1. CDR3 size: 15 residues. Trimming at V came to 4 bases and at J to 7 bases, leaving 10 bases not matched to a gene. Germline V gene sequence: CDR1 SGHVS, CDR2 FQNEAQ. The CDR3 nucleotides read TGTGCCAGCAGCTACTACGGACAGGCAGGGCAGCCCCAGCATTTT. This sequence encodes CASSYYGQAGQPQHF.